These T cell receptor beta chains were read from a single sample in a study of cytomegalovirus exposure and HLA in healthy donors. TCRdb's copy holds only in-frame clones and misses some; the assay was immunoSEQ multiplex PCR. Of roughly 300,000 clones in the sample, approximately 90% were seen once. Sequenced input: PBMCs. The receptor source for this set is a woman aged 30 to 39 in good health and CMV-seropositive. CDR3s include the opening cysteine and the closing phenylalanine or tryptophan. The order of the fields is CDR3 protein, J gene, V gene.

CDR3aa: CASSQVRLARTDTQYF; j_gene: TRBJ2-3; v_gene: TRBV14
CDR3aa: CSVGGGAEQFF; j_gene: TRBJ2-1; v_gene: TRBV29-1
CDR3aa: CSGGDRGTGYTF; j_gene: TRBJ1-2; v_gene: TRBV29-1
CDR3aa: CAISAGGTDTQYF; j_gene: TRBJ2-3; v_gene: TRBV10-3
CDR3aa: CASSPVQVYYGYTF; j_gene: TRBJ1-2; v_gene: TRBV7-9
CDR3aa: CASALGSRKNEKLFF; j_gene: TRBJ1-4; v_gene: TRBV28
CDR3aa: CASSERQGFDYEQYF; j_gene: TRBJ2-7; v_gene: TRBV6-1
CDR3aa: CASSDASSYEQYF; j_gene: TRBJ2-7; v_gene: TRBV19
CDR3aa: CAWSVSGDTEAFF; j_gene: TRBJ1-1; v_gene: TRBV30
CDR3aa: CASSLSLTAPYEQYF; j_gene: TRBJ2-7; v_gene: TRBV27
CDR3aa: CASRAAGGPLYEQYF; j_gene: TRBJ2-7; v_gene: TRBV5-4
CDR3aa: CASGVGGASTDTQYF; j_gene: TRBJ2-3; v_gene: TRBV4-1
CDR3aa: CASSPRTSGETQYF; j_gene: TRBJ2-5; v_gene: TRBV7-2
CDR3aa: CASRPGTGDSNQPQHF; j_gene: TRBJ1-5; v_gene: TRBV12-2